This TCR beta chain was identified in a study of cytomegalovirus exposure and HLA in healthy donors. Study-wide findings and caveats: Cytomegalovirus-associated TCR beta chains were listed, numbering under 200. The classifier reportedly diagnosed cytomegalovirus status with high sensitivity and specificity.

Only in-frame clones appear in the TCRdb table, and some are missing; sequencing was by immunoSEQ multiplex PCR. Among roughly 200,000 clones listed, about 81% were seen once. The CDR3 is 14 amino acids. Germline V gene sequence: CDR1 MNHNS, CDR2 SASEGT. The trim removed 11 bases at V and 1 base at J, leaving 9 bases unmatched. Only a few counts were recorded for this clone. Its cognate antigen is unknown. The chain employs TRBV6-1 and TRBJ1-2, with 8 bases lining up with TRBD1. This TCR came from a woman aged 25 to 39 in good health and CMV-seronegative. Material: PBMCs. This chain's CDR3 is CAGQTRGLNYGYTF. For the CDR3, the DNA is TGTGCCGGGCAGACCAGGGGGCTTAACTATGGCTACACCTTC.